This T cell receptor (beta chain) was identified during a study of cytomegalovirus exposure and HLA in healthy donors. Study-wide findings and caveats: Equally common other TCR beta chains were less clonally expanded than HLA-associated ones, a later analysis found.

With 60 Vbeta and 13 Jbeta primers, the PCR was carried out. The table came from immunoSEQ multiplex PCR; TCRdb's copy has only in-frame clones and leaves some out. This table holds 95,000 to 150,000 clones, just over 15% found once. V lost 6 bases to trimming and J lost 5 bases; unmatched junction nucleotides: 8. The CDR3 runs to 15 residues. Germline loops: CDR1 MNHEY, CDR2 SMNVEV (reference sequence). This clone has a handful of counts. Antigen unknown. Sequenced sample: PBMCs. The origin of this receptor is a woman aged 18-29 years in good health and CMV-seronegative. The J gene is TRBJ2-5, the V gene TRBV27; 11 nucleotides match TRBD2. DNA of the CDR3: TGTGCCAGCAGCATACTAGCGGGAGTTCAGGAGACCCAGTACTTC. Its translation: CASSILAGVQETQYF.